The clone carrying this TCR beta chain was observed a handful of times. Its antigen is not known. These data originate in a study of T cells after yellow fever vaccination. Overall study findings and caveats: Re-detected after boosting: most primary clones, almost 98% of CD4 and roughly 88% of CD8.

One entry per CDR3 protein, called by TCRdb with MiXCR from the 5' RACE reads. This table has a few hundred thousand distinct CDR3 sequences, 6.8% appearing once. V was clipped by 10 bases and J by 2 bases; unmatched bases: 7. CDR3 length: 13 amino acids. Germline CDR1 is MNHNS and CDR2 is SASEGT. This TCR was sampled from a man between 18 and 35 years old who received the YFV17D yellow fever vaccine. This chain connects TRBV6-1 to TRBJ2-7, with 8 nucleotides matching TRBD2. The sequencing used PBMCs, collected approximately 47 days after the first yellow fever vaccination. The CDR3 sequence: CATSTSAPYEQYF. The CDR3 nucleotides read TGTGCCACCTCGACTAGCGCACCCTACGAGCAGTACTTC.